This T cell receptor (beta chain) was retrieved from a study of shared clonotypes between healthy human individuals. Using immunoSEQ multiplex PCR, the repertoire was profiled, and TCRdb retains in-frame clones only, with some absent. The sample holds about 1.5 million clones, 95% to 99% seen once. Study outcomes and limitations: Rarefaction gave evidence that sorted-subset sequencing remained incomplete despite large depth. Generation probabilities of non-shared clonotypes were lower (relative to those shared by all four donors).

The CDR3 has 16 residues. V was shortened by 0 bases and J by 1 base, with 12 bases between the two germline ends. CDR1 and CDR2 (germline): LGHNA, YNFKEQ. On this clone: Its antigen is currently unknown.

The TCR was taken from a young man in good health. The sequenced material came from naive CD4+ T cells sorted from blood. This sample's subset: CD45RA+ positively selected. The V call is TRBV4-2, the J call TRBJ1-1; no clear D. The DNA for the CDR3 is TGTGCCAGCAGCCAAGAACTCGGGCGGCCGAACACTGAAGCTTTCTTT. Translation gives CASSQELGRPNTEAFF.